This TCR beta chain was identified in a study of T-cell memory formation after mild COVID-19. Study-level points and caveats: Pre-infection memory held some responding clones, suggesting pre-existing cross-reactive T cells responded. Contracting CD4+ clones sat mainly in CM and EM; CD8+ in EMRA. Contracting clones, day 15 to 85, had balanced CD4/CD8, and later expanders favored CD4+.

Using its own MiXCR run on the 5' RACE reads, TCRdb lists one record per CDR3 protein. The sample has approximately 210,000 distinct CDR3 sequences, about 18% seen once. There are 14 residues in the CDR3. Germline V gives CDR1 SGHTA, CDR2 FQGNSA. V was clipped by 6 bases and J by 9 bases, with 18 bases between them. This clonotype was detected a few times. What it binds is not known. V gene TRBV7-2 combines with J gene TRBJ2-1; TRBD1 or TRBD2 may be the D gene (5 bases each). Source material: PBMCs or a T cell subset sorted from them (not recorded which). This sequence originates from an adult woman who had mild COVID-19 (a few samples of this study predate the infection). Cell type and time point are not known. The DNA of the CDR3 is TGTGCCAGCAGGCCCGGGACCCATCCCGGTGAGCAGTTCTTC. It translates to CASRPGTHPGEQFF.